These T cell receptor beta chains were read from a single sample in a study of breast tumors, draining lymph nodes, adjacent tissues. In TCRdb, the multiplex PCR reads were re-called with MiXCR into one record per CDR3 protein. The sample lists about 110,000 distinct CDR3 sequences; about 31% were seen once. Sequencing was carried out using axillary lymph node tissue. The origin of the receptors is a female donor with breast cancer. Some clones in this sample may be carry-over from other donors' samples. CDR3s include the opening cysteine and the closing phenylalanine or tryptophan. The size entry is marked missing in some rows and otherwise reads once, few, many or a size class.

j_call v_call clone_size cdr3_aa
TRBJ2-5 TRBV5-4 many CASTQGASQETQYF
TRBJ2-2 TRBV20-1 many CSARLAGHTGELFF
TRBJ2-3 TRBV5-1 many CASSSGTSTDTQYF
TRBJ2-3 TRBV6-2/TRBV6-3 - CASSHRRLPVDRTDTQYF
TRBJ1-4 TRBV7-9 many CASSQGTEKLFF
TRBJ2-6 TRBV5-1 many CASSFNGAGANVLTF
TRBJ2-3 TRBV30 many CAWSGISTDTQYF
TRBJ1-2 TRBV9 many CASSSNRGHGYTF
TRBJ2-1 TRBV7-2 many CASSLAGGYGGAPSYNEQFF
TRBJ2-7 TRBV20-1 many CSARQREIRYEQYF
TRBJ2-2 TRBV9 many CASSVAPPPRPNTGELFF
TRBJ2-1 TRBV2 many CASRDRVYNEQFF
TRBJ1-1 TRBV18 - CASSPAFNTEAFF
TRBJ2-2 TRBV9 many CASSVGRLAGGPRTGELFF
TRBJ1-4 TRBV28 - CASSIQGAGEKLFF
TRBJ1-3 TRBV20-1 many CSARAQGTGNTIYF
TRBJ2-3 TRBV7-2 - CASSFWRGEGDTQYF
TRBJ1-2 TRBV28 many CASSADRGLYGYTF
TRBJ2-7 TRBV3-1 many CASSQEGSSYEQHF
TRBJ2-1 TRBV6-5 few CASSYFSGGLYNEQFF
TRBJ2-2 TRBV6-2/TRBV6-3 many CASSNHGQGATGELFF
TRBJ1-3 TRBV13 many CASSPPGEGGPGNTIYF
TRBJ2-3 TRBV9 - CASSGQAGGPHADTQYF
TRBJ1-3 TRBV5-4 - CASSQDHTNRSGNTIYF
TRBJ2-5 TRBV29-1 many CSARQGAETQYF
TRBJ2-7 TRBV24-1 - CATSDPGTSGRNEQHF
TRBJ1-5 TRBV11-2 many CASSLGVRIQPQHF
TRBJ2-5 TRBV5-5 once CAASSHGARETQYF
TRBJ2-6 TRBV6-1 many CASSAGPSSSGANVLTF
TRBJ2-7 TRBV6-5 many CASTPVSSGSYEQYF
TRBJ2-7 TRBV28 many CASSLLQGAGEQYF
TRBJ2-7 TRBV28 many CASSFRGRDEQYF
TRBJ2-5 TRBV20-1 many CSASLARETQYF
TRBJ1-5 TRBV19 many CASAQHTGGSQPQHF
TRBJ2-7 TRBV20-1 many CSARWGVYEQYF
TRBJ2-1 TRBV3-1 - CASSRYGTSGGGNEQLF
TRBJ1-2 TRBV7-9 many CASSRTVNLGYTF
TRBJ2-3 TRBV4-1 many CASSQDFASGGLTDTQYF
TRBJ1-5 TRBV6-2/TRBV6-3 many CASSDDRGGNQPQHF
TRBJ1-1 TRBV4-3 - CASSPTPKGRDTEAFF
TRBJ1-5 TRBV20-1 - CSASPLAGVGETQHF
TRBJ1-4 TRBV5-1 once CASSLVSGVMREKLFF
TRBJ1-2 TRBV6-5 many CASSHPKAGLYGYTF
TRBJ1-6 TRBV15 - CATSSRTSSYNSPLHF
TRBJ2-1 TRBV7-8 - CASSLLFISGGQWDEQFF
TRBJ2-5 TRBV6-2/TRBV6-3 many CASSSRKGAGETQYF
TRBJ2-1 TRBV6-5 many CASSPRSGPSYNEQFF
TRBJ1-4 TRBV19 many CASAYRRTNEKLFF
TRBJ1-1 TRBV6-4 few CASSALPGQGEAFF
TRBJ2-3 TRBV20-1 - CSARHNEQYF
TRBJ1-4 TRBV9 many CASSEGGGNEKLFF
TRBJ2-7 TRBV6-5 many CASSNTPEGGEQYF
TRBJ2-1 TRBV7-2 many CASSLFASGYNEQFF